This TCR beta chain stems from a study of T cell changes during pregnancy in multiple sclerosis (dated by TCRdb to the late 2010s). As for the study more broadly: The study examined how the T cell repertoire changed over the course of pregnancy in women with multiple sclerosis.

Concerning this clone: The antigen it binds to is not known. It has no much larger one-base neighbor in the sample; base qualities were not kept.

Library construction relied on the immunoSEQ multiplex PCR assay. TCRdb carries this immuneACCESS record with in-frame sequences only. Its versions omit some clonotypes, under half of them owing to an unresolved V gene in the studies checked, with the rest unexplained. Across this sample there are approximately 97,000 clones, with around 92% seen only once. Clones ranked in the top ten supply less than 2% of the sample. In the germline V gene, CDR1 corresponds to MNHNS and CDR2 to SASEGT. The CDR3, from cysteine to phenylalanine, totals 13 residues. The kept DNA is CDR3 alone, 39 bases in frame from the first base. Trimming takes 6 bases off V and 8 bases off J; junction bases not matched to a gene: 7.

The sequencing here drew on peripheral blood, taken after pregnancy. The V gene is TRBV6-1 and the J gene is TRBJ1-2; the central 9 bases match TRBD1. This sequence was found in a female donor in good health, enrolled as a control in a pregnancy study. The DNA is TGTGCCAGCAGAATAAACAGGGGGCTCGGCTACACCTTC. This encodes CASRINRGLGYTF.